These T cell receptor beta chains were read from a single sample in a study of T cells in Graves' hyperthyroidism and ophthalmopathy. Using its own MiXCR run on the multiplex PCR reads, TCRdb lists one record per CDR3 protein. The sample includes around 600,000 distinct CDR3 sequences, 11% to 15% of them seen just once. Sequencing input: blood. The source is a young woman with Graves' ophthalmopathy. The CDR3 runs from the conserved cysteine through the conserved F or W. A D gene is named only where the DNA matches it firmly. The size field is filled for only some rows; it gives once, few, many or a size class.

V	size	D	J	CDR3	DNA
TRBV20-1	-	-	TRBJ1-1	CSAREGFF	TGCAGTGCTAGAGAGGGGTTCTTT
TRBV28	-	-	TRBJ1-5	CASRLGSDQPQHF	TGTGCCAGCAGACTGGGGAGTGATCAGCCCCAGCATTTT
TRBV7-2	few	-	TRBJ2-5	CASSSDPNDTQQYF	TGTGCCAGCAGCTCCGATCCCAACGACACCCAACAGTACTTC
TRBV12-5	-	TRBD2	TRBJ2-7	CASGLVPLAGVYEQYF	TGTGCTAGTGGTTTGGTACCGCTAGCGGGAGTCTACGAGCAGTACTTC
TRBV29-1	-	-	TRBJ1-3	CSVVASGNTIYF	TGCAGCGTTGTGGCATCTGGAAACACCATATATTTT
TRBV11-2	many	-	TRBJ2-1	CASSERPANNNEQFF	TGTGCCAGCAGCGAAAGACCGGCTAACAACAATGAGCAGTTCTTC
TRBV27	-	-	TRBJ1-6	CASSPLGPDNSPLHF	TGTGCCAGCAGTCCCCTGGGGCCGGATAATTCACCCCTCCACTTT
TRBV7-9	once	TRBD2	TRBJ2-3	CASSSERTSGTDTQYF	TGTGCCAGCAGCTCAGAAAGGACTAGCGGGACAGATACGCAGTATTTT
TRBV7-9	few	-	TRBJ1-1	CASSSLRGGTSEAFF	TGTGCCAGCAGCTCCCTAAGGGGCGGGACATCTGAAGCTTTCTTT
TRBV7-6	-	TRBD2	TRBJ2-1	CASSSAPSGRANEQFF	TGTGCCAGCAGCTCAGCCCCTAGCGGGAGGGCCAATGAGCAGTTCTTC
TRBV4-2	few	-	TRBJ2-3	CASSQGQYTDTQYF	TGTGCCAGCAGCCAAGGCCAGTACACAGATACGCAGTATTTT
TRBV12-3/TRBV12-4	few	TRBD1	TRBJ1-5	CASRPGQGGQPQHF	TGTGCCAGCAGACCCGGACAGGGAGGTCAGCCCCAGCATTTT
TRBV5-4	few	TRBD2	TRBJ2-2	CASSLWAGVNTGELFF	TGTGCCAGCAGCTTGTGGGCGGGAGTAAACACCGGGGAGCTGTTTTTT
TRBV29-1	many	TRBD2	TRBJ2-1	CSARAGGTYNEQFF	TGCAGCGCAAGGGCGGGAGGTACTTACAATGAGCAGTTCTTC
TRBV11-3	many	TRBD2	TRBJ2-3	CASSRGSTSGPKADTQYF	TGTGCCAGCAGCCGCGGGTCTACTAGCGGTCCGAAGGCAGATACGCAGTATTTT
TRBV7-9	-	TRBD2	TRBJ2-1	CASDLAGEGHEQFF	TGTGCCAGCGACCTAGCGGGAGAAGGGCATGAGCAGTTCTTC
TRBV20-1	many	-	TRBJ1-5	CSAPRTAGFYQPQHF	TGCAGTGCTCCAAGGACAGCTGGGTTCTATCAGCCCCAGCATTTT
TRBV7-2	few	-	TRBJ2-7	CASSSRGGGAYEQYF	TGTGCCAGCAGCTCGAGGGGGGGGGGGGCCTACGAGCAGTACTTC
TRBV2	many	-	TRBJ1-2	CASWGRNYGYTF	TGTGCCAGCTGGGGCAGAAACTATGGCTACACCTTC
TRBV4-2	few	-	TRBJ2-3	CASSQGTRITDTQYF	TGTGCCAGCAGCCAAGGGACAAGGATCACAGATACGCAGTATTTT
TRBV7-2	many	-	TRBJ1-4	CASSFTQATNEKLFF	TGTGCCAGCAGCTTTACACAGGCGACTAATGAAAAACTGTTTTTT
TRBV12-3/TRBV12-4	many	-	TRBJ1-2	CASSSGTRGYGYTF	TGTGCCAGCAGTTCCGGGACCCGAGGCTATGGCTACACCTTC
TRBV6-1	-	-	TRBJ2-7	CASSFFFLGGSYEQYF	TGTGCCAGCAGTTTTTTCTTTTTGGGAGGCTCCTACGAGCAGTACTTC
TRBV6-1	many	-	TRBJ2-1	CASSPLVGGNNEQFF	TGTGCCAGCAGTCCACTAGTTGGGGGTAACAATGAGCAGTTCTTC
TRBV11-1	many	-	TRBJ1-4	CASAEAGEGKLFF	TGTGCCAGCGCGGAAGCCGGGGAGGGAAAACTGTTTTTT
TRBV11-3	-	TRBD1	TRBJ2-7	CASSARDREGPYEQYF	TGTGCCAGCAGCGCCCGGGACAGGGAAGGCCCCTACGAGCAGTACTTC
TRBV6-1	few	-	TRBJ2-6	CASSEARQTGNVGGANVLTF	TGTGCCAGCAGTGAAGCGAGGCAGACAGGCAATGTAGGTGGGGCCAACGTCCTGACTTTC
TRBV27	many	TRBD2	TRBJ2-2	CASWGLARTGELFF	TGTGCCAGTTGGGGACTAGCGAGGACCGGGGAGCTGTTTTTT
TRBV18	few	-	TRBJ2-3	CASSPPAPSTDTQYF	TGTGCCAGCTCACCACCCGCCCCGAGCACAGATACGCAGTATTTT
TRBV29-1	-	TRBD1	TRBJ2-3	CSGDRGRLTDTQYF	TGCAGCGGGGACAGGGGCCGCCTTACAGATACGCAGTATTTT
TRBV5-1	-	-	TRBJ2-3	CASSLAGRVGPVYSTDTQYF	TGCGCCAGCAGCTTGGCCGGGCGCGTTGGTCCCGTTTATAGCACAGATACGCAGTATTTT
TRBV20-1	-	-	TRBJ2-2	CSARGPIKVNTGELFF	TGCAGTGCTAGAGGGCCCATAAAAGTGAACACCGGGGAGCTGTTTTTT
TRBV5-1	many	TRBD1	TRBJ1-1	CASSLQGGQAEKAFF	TGCGCCAGCAGCTTGCAAGGGGGACAGGCGGAAAAAGCTTTCTTT
TRBV12-3/TRBV12-4	many	-	TRBJ2-7	CASSFRDSGQYF	TGTGCCAGCAGTTTCAGGGATTCAGGGCAGTACTTC
TRBV20-1	few	TRBD1	TRBJ1-1	CSADVTGMNTEAFF	TGCAGTGCCGACGTGACAGGGATGAACACTGAAGCTTTCTTT
TRBV12-3/TRBV12-4	many	TRBD2	TRBJ2-1	CASSLLAGGWSSYNEQFF	TGTGCCAGCAGTTTACTAGCGGGGGGGTGGAGCTCCTACAATGAGCAGTTCTTC